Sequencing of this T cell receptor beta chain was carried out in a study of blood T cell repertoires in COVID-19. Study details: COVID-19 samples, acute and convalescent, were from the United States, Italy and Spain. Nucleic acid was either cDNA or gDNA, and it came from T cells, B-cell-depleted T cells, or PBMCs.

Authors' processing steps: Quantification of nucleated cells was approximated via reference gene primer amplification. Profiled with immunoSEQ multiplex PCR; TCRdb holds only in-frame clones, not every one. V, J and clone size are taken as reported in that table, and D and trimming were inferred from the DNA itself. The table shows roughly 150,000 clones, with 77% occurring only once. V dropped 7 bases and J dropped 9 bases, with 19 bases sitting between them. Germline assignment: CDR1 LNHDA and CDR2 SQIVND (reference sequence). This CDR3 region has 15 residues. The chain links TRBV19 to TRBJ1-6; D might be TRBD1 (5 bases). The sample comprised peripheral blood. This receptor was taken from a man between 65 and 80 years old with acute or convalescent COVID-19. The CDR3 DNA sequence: TGTGCCAGTACCGATAGCAGGGCAGGCTTTTCACCCCTCCACTTT. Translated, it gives CASTDSRAGFSPLHF.